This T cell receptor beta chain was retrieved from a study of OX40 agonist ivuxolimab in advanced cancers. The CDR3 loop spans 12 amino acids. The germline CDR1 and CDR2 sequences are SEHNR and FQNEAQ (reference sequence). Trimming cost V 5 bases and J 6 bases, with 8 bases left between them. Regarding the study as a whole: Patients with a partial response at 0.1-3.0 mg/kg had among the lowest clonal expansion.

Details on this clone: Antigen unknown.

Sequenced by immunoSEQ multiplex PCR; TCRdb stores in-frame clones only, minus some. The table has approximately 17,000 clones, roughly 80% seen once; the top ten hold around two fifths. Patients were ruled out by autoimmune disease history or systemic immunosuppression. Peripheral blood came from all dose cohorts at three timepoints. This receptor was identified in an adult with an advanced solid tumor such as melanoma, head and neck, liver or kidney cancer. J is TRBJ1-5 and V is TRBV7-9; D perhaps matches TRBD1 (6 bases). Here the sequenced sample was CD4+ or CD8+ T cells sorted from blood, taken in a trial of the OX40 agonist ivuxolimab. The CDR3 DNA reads TGTGCCAGCAGCAGGGGGTTTCAGCCCCAGCATTTT. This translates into CASSRGFQPQHF.